Listed below are T cell receptor beta chains from one sample, sequenced in a study of blood T cell repertoires in COVID-19. Measured with immunoSEQ multiplex PCR; TCRdb has only the in-frame clones, and not every one. Of some 120,000 clones listed, 90% are singletons. The sample was peripheral blood. All receptors come from a human donor with active COVID-19. The donor label of this sample is uncertain. Each CDR3 is given with its conserved first and last residue. D genes are given only for firm matches. Rows may omit the clone size; those that give it use once, few, many or a size class.

v_call	j_call	d_call	clone_size	cdr3_aa	cdr3_nt
TRBV7-9	TRBJ1-6	NA	NA	CASSLALRVHSPLHF	TGTGCCAGCAGCTTAGCGCTCAGGGTGCATTCACCCCTCCACTTT
TRBV5-4	TRBJ2-3	NA	NA	CASSSGPPLEKVDTQYF	TGTGCCAGCAGCTCTGGCCCCCCACTAGAGAAGGTTGATACGCAGTATTTT
TRBV6-2/TRBV6-3	TRBJ2-7	NA	NA	CASSYFSGPQYF	TGTGCCAGCAGTTACTTCAGTGGGCCGCAGTACTTC
TRBV7-8	TRBJ2-5	TRBD2	NA	CASSLARSGGQETQYF	TGTGCCAGCAGCTTAGCTCGGAGCGGGGGACAAGAGACCCAGTACTTC
TRBV4-3	TRBJ1-2	NA	NA	CASSQDRGGFWGYTF	TGCGCCAGCAGCCAAGATCGAGGGGGTTTTTGGGGCTACACCTTC
TRBV28	TRBJ2-3	NA	NA	CASSRPSLGTDTQYF	TGTGCCAGCAGTCGTCCTTCCCTTGGCACAGATACGCAGTATTTT
TRBV20-1	TRBJ1-5	TRBD1	NA	CSASEFGTGFQPQHF	TGCAGTGCTAGTGAGTTCGGGACAGGGTTTCAGCCCCAGCATTTT
TRBV11-2	TRBJ2-1	NA	once	CASSLDVLSNEQFF	TGTGCCAGCAGCTTAGATGTCCTTTCGAATGAGCAGTTCTTC
TRBV19	TRBJ1-2	NA	NA	CASRLTQQGGGYTF	TGTGCCAGTAGACTTACCCAACAGGGTGGTGGCTACACCTTC
TRBV2	TRBJ2-1	TRBD1	NA	CASSGTGVFSNEQFF	TGTGCCAGCAGTGGAACAGGGGTTTTTAGCAATGAGCAGTTCTTC
TRBV6-2/TRBV6-3	TRBJ2-1	TRBD1	once	CASSGRQGVLNEQFF	TGTGCCAGCAGTGGGAGACAGGGCGTTTTGAATGAGCAGTTCTTC
TRBV6-2/TRBV6-3	TRBJ2-1	TRBD2	few	CASSYSGLAGVYNEQFF	TGTGCCAGCAGTTACTCGGGTCTAGCGGGGGTCTACAATGAGCAGTTCTTC
TRBV2	TRBJ1-6	NA	NA	CASSVGKPSALHF	TGTGCCAGCAGTGTTGGTAAGCCCTCGGCCCTCCACTTT
TRBV5-1	TRBJ2-7	NA	NA	CASSLVAGQPEQYF	TGCGCCAGCAGCTTGGTCGCGGGGCAGCCGGAGCAGTACTTC